This entry lists 8 T cell receptor beta chains sequenced from one sample in a study of shared clonotypes between healthy human individuals (dated by TCRdb to the early 2020s). Library generation was performed with the immunoSEQ multiplex PCR assay. TCRdb retrieved this table from immuneACCESS and kept in-frame rearrangements only. Not all clones are present; in checked studies, unresolved V genes account for under half, and no reason is known for the remainder. The sample yields approximately 2.3 million clones; 85% to 95% were counted once. The top ten constitute 0.35% to 0.45% of the sample. The sequenced material came from naive CD4+ T cells from PBMCs. The cell subset or site tag for this specimen amounts to: CD45RA+ positively selected. The receptors come from a man aged 18-30 years in good health. Some clones in this sample may be carry-over from other donors' samples.

This clone showed up just once. V is TRBV10-1 and J is TRBJ2-7; 7 nucleotides match TRBD1. This CDR3 contains 18 residues. Germline-derived CDR1 and CDR2 are WNHNN and SYGVQD (reference sequence). Trimming at V came to 0 bases and at J to 2 bases, leaving 13 bases not matched to a gene. This chain's CDR3 is CASSESIGGRDRTYEQYF. CDR3 coding DNA: TGCGCCAGCAGTGAGTCGATTGGCGGCAGGGACAGAACCTACGAGCAGTACTTC.

The chain employs TRBV30 and TRBJ1-2; tentative D call: TRBD1 (6 bases). Between the trimmed V and J ends, which lost 4 bases and 3 bases, there was a span of 21 bases. Germline values: CDR1 GTSNPN, CDR2 SVGIG (reference sequence). This CDR3 is 16 amino acids long. The CDR3 here is CAWTSGRGGFDYGYTF. The CDR3 DNA reads as TGTGCCTGGACCTCGGGGAGGGGGGGATTTGACTATGGCTACACCTTC.

The rearrangement joins TRBV2 to TRBJ2-7; tentatively, D is TRBD1 or TRBD2 (6 bases each). The V gene's germline CDR1 is SNHLY and CDR2 FYNNEI. CDR3 length: 16 amino acids. The ends were cut back, 4 bases at V and 1 base at J, with 17 bases in the middle. CDR3 in DNA: TGTGCCAGCAGTGGGTTCTCGGGGGCGGCATCCTACGAGCAGTACTTC. This gives the protein CASSGFSGAASYEQYF.

This clone was found a few times. Other DNA sequences in this sample translate to the same CDR3. The gene calls are TRBV28 and TRBJ1-5, with 9 nucleotides matching TRBD1. V shed 6 bases, J shed 5 bases, and the junction held 5 bases outside the gene matches. Germline V CDR1 and CDR2: MDHEN, SYDVKM. The CDR3 totals 14 residues. CDR3 coding DNA: TGTGCCAGCAGCCCTACAGGGGGCTATCAGCCCCAGCATTTT. This codes for CASSPTGGYQPQHF.

This clone appeared once. The chain recombines TRBV7-2 with TRBJ2-7, with D possibly matching TRBD1 (6 bases). CDR1 SGHTA and CDR2 FQGNSA come from the germline V gene. The V end was cut by 3 bases, the J end by 7 bases, with 16 bases between. CDR3 length: 14 amino acids. In nucleotides, the CDR3 is TGTGCCAGCAGCTTCATGGGGGCGAGTGGAGAGCAGTACTTC. This codes for CASSFMGASGEQYF.

The V and J genes are TRBV25-1 and TRBJ2-5; tentatively, D is TRBD2 (5 bases). V dropped 0 bases and J dropped 3 bases, with 11 bases sitting between them. The CDR3 covers 15 residues. CDR1 and CDR2 (germline): MGHDK, SYGVNS. This chain's CDR3 is CASSEYGSAKETQYF. CDR3 sequence (DNA): TGTGCCAGCAGTGAATATGGGAGCGCCAAAGAGACCCAGTACTTC.

The chain is built from TRBV7-2 and TRBJ2-3; D unresolved. In germline, CDR1 is SGHTA, CDR2 FQGNSA. Trimming left V 5 bases short and J 5 bases short, with 11 bases between. The length of the CDR3 is 13 residues. CDR3 in amino acids: CASSPLLGDTQYF. In nucleotides, the CDR3 is TGTGCCAGCAGCCCCCTATTAGGAGATACGCAGTATTTT.

Concerning this clone itself: The same CDR3 can be traced to other DNA sequences in this sample. The chain is built from TRBV29-1 and TRBJ1-2; 10 bases match TRBD1. The trim removed 6 bases at V and 5 bases at J, leaving 3 bases unmatched. CDR1 is SQVTM and CDR2 is ANQGSEA in the germline V gene. CDR3 length: 12 residues. CDR3 sequence reads: CSVAGQGYGYTF. The CDR3, as DNA: TGCAGCGTGGCGGGACAGGGGTATGGCTACACCTTC.